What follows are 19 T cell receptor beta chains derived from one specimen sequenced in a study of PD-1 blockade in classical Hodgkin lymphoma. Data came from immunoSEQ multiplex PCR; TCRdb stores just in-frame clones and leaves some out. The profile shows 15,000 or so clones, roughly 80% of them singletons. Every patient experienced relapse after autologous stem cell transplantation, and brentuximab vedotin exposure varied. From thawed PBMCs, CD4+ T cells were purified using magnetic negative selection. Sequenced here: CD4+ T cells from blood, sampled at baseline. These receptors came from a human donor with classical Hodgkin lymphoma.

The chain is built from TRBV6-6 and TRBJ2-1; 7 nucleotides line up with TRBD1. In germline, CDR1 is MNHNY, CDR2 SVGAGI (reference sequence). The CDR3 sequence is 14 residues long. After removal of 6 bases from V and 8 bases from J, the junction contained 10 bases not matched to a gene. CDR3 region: CASRERTGEDEQFF. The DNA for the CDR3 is TGTGCCAGCAGGGAGAGGACAGGCGAGGATGAGCAGTTCTTC.

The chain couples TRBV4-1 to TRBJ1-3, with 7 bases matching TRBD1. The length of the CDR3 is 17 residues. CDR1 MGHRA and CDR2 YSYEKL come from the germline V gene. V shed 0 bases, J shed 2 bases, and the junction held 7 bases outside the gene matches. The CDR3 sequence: CASSQDEGAHAGNTIYF. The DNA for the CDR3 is TGCGCCAGCAGCCAAGATGAGGGGGCGCACGCTGGAAACACCATATATTTT.

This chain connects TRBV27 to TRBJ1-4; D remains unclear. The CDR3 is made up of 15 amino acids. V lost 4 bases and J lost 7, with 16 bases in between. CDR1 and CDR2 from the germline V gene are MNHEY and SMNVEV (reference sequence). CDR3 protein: CASSSLSRYPEKLFF. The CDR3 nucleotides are TGTGCCAGCAGTTCCTTAAGCAGGTATCCTGAAAAACTGTTTTTT.

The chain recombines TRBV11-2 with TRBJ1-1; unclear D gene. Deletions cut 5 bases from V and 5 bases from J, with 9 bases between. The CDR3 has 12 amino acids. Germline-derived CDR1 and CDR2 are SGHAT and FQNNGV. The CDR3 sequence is CASSARRTEAFF. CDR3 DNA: TGTGCCAGCAGCGCCAGGCGAACTGAAGCTTTCTTT. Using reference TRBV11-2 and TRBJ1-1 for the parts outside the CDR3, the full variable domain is EAGVAQSPRYKIIEKRQSVAFWCNPISGHATLYWYQQILGQGPKLLIQFQNNGVVDDSQLPKDRFSAERLKGVDSTLKIQPAKLEDSAVYLCASSARRTEAFFGQGTRLTVV.

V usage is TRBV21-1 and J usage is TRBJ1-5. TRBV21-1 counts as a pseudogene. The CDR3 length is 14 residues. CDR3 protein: CASSSGDGDQPQHF. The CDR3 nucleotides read TGTGCCAGCAGCAGTGGGGACGGAGATCAGCCCCAGCATTTT.

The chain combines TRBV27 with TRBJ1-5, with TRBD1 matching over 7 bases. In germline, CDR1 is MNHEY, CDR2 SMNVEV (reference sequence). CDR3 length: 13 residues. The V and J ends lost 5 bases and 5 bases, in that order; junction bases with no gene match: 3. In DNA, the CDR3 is TGTGCCAGCAGTCCCGACAGGGATCAGCCCCAGCATTTT. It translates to CASSPDRDQPQHF.

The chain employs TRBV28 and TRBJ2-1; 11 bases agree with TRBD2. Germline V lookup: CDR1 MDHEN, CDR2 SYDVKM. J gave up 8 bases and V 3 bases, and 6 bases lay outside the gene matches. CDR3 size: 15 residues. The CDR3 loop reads CASSLPSSGRHEQFF. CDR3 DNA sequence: TGTGCCAGCAGTTTGCCTTCTAGCGGGAGGCATGAGCAGTTCTTC.

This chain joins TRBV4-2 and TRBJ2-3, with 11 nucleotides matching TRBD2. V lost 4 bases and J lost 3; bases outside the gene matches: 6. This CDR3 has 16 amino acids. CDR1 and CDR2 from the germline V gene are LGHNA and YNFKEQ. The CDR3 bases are TGTGCCAGCAGCCGGAATAGCGGGAGGGTGACAGATACGCAGTATTTT. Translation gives CASSRNSGRVTDTQYF.

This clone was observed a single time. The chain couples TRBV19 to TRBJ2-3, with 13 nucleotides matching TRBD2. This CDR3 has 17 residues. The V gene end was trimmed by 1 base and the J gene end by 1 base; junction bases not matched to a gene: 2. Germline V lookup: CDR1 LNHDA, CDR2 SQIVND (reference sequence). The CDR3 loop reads CASSIAGTSGGTDTQYF. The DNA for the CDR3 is TGTGCCAGTAGTATAGCAGGGACTAGCGGGGGCACAGATACGCAGTATTTT.

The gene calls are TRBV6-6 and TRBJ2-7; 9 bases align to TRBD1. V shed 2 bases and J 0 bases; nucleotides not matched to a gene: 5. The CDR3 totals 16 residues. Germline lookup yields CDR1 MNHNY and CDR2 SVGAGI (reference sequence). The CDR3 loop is CASSYPGQGSSYEQYF. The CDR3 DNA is TGTGCCAGCAGTTACCCCGGACAGGGGAGCTCCTACGAGCAGTACTTC.

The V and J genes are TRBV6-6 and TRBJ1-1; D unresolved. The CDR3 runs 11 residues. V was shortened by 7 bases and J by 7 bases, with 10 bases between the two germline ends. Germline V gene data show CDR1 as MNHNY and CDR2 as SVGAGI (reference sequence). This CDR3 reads CASNFRHEAFF. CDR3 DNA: TGTGCCAGCAATTTTAGGCATGAAGCTTTCTTT.

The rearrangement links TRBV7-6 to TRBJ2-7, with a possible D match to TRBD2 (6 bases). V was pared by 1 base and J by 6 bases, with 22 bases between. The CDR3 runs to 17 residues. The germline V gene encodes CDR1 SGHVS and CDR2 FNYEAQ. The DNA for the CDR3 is TGTGCCAGCAGCTTAGTAACAGCACGGGGAGGCCTTTCCGAGCAGTACTTC. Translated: CASSLVTARGGLSEQYF.

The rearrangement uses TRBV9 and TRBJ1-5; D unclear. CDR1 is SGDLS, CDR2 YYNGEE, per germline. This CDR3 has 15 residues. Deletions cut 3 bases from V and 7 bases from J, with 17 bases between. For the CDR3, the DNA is TGTGCCAGCAGCGCCGACCCCCAGTGGTGGCAGCCCCAGCATTTT. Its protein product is CASSADPQWWQPQHF.

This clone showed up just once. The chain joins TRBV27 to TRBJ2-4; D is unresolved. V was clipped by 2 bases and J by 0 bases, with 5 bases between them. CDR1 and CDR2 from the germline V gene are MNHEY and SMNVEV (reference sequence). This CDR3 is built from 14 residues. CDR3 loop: CASSLGVAKNIQYF. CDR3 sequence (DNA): TGTGCCAGCAGTTTAGGGGTAGCCAAAAACATTCAGTACTTC.

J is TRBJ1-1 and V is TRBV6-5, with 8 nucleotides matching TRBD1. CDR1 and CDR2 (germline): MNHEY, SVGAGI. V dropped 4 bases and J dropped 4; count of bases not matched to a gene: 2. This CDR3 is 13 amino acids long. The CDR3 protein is CASSSQGGTEAFF. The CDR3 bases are TGTGCCAGCAGTTCACAGGGGGGCACTGAAGCTTTCTTT.

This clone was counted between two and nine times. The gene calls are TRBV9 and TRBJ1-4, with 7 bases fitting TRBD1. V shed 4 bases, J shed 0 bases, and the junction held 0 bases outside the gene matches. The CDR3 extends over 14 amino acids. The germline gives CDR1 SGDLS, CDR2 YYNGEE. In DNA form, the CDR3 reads TGTGCCAGCAGCCAGGGGGCAACTAATGAAAAACTGTTTTTT. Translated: CASSQGATNEKLFF.

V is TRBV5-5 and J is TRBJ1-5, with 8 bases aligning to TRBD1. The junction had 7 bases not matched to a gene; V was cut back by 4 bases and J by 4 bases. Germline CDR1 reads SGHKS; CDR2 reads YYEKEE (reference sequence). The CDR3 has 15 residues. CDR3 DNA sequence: TGTGCCAGCAGCCCGTGGACAGGGATGAATCAGCCCCAGCATTTT. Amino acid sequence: CASSPWTGMNQPQHF.

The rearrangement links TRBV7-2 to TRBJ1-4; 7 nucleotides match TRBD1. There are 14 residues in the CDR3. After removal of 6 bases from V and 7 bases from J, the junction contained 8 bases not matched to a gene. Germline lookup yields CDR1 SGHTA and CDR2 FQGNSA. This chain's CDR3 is CASRSRGKTEKLFF. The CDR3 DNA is TGTGCCAGCAGATCCAGGGGGAAAACTGAAAAACTGTTTTTT.

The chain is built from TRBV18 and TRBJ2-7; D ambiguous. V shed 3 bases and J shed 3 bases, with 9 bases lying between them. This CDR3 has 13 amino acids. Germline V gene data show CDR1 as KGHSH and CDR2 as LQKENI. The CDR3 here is CASSPPTVYEQYF. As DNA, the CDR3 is TGTGCCAGCTCACCCCCTACAGTCTACGAGCAGTACTTC.